The 5 T cell receptor beta chains presented below share a single source sample, sequenced in a study of T cell changes during pregnancy in multiple sclerosis. Some clones are missing from TCRdb's copy, which holds only in-frame ones; the method was immunoSEQ multiplex PCR. The sample carries roughly 30,000 clones, roughly 89% recorded once. The material was CD8+ T cells from peripheral blood mononuclear cells, obtained in the second trimester of pregnancy. These receptors came from a female donor with multiple sclerosis, enrolled in a pregnancy study.

The chain has TRBV10-2 and TRBJ2-3; TRBD2 is a possible D gene (6 bases). The V and J ends lost 5 bases and 0 bases respectively, with 9 bases between them. The CDR3 totals 14 residues. CDR1 and CDR2 (germline): WSHSY, SAAADI. CDR3 protein: CASSLADSTDTQYF. CDR3 nucleotides: TGCGCCAGCAGTTTAGCGGATAGCACAGATACGCAGTATTTT.

This sequence joins TRBV7-3 and TRBJ1-3, with D unresolved. Per germline, CDR1 SGHTA and CDR2 FQGTGA. V lost 5 bases to trimming and J lost 4 bases, with 9 bases between them. The CDR3 spans 13 residues. DNA of the CDR3: TGTGCCAGCAGCCTCCGGGAGGGAAACACCATATATTTT. This sequence encodes CASSLREGNTIYF. The full variable domain, rest sourced from reference TRBV7-3 and TRBJ1-3, is GAGVSQTPSNKVTEKGKYVELRCDPISGHTALYWYRQSLGQGPEFLIYFQGTGAADDSGLPNDRFFAVRPEGSVSTLKIQRTERGDSAVYLCASSLREGNTIYFGEGSWLTVV.

CDR3: CASSLVPRGYTF. CDR3 sequence (DNA): TGTGCCAGCAGCTTGGTACCTCGGGGCTACACCTTC. The J gene is TRBJ1-2, the V gene TRBV7-9, with D hard to call. Germline V gene lookup returns CDR1 SEHNR and CDR2 FQNEAQ (reference sequence). The CDR3 sequence is 12 residues long. V gave up 3 bases and J gave up 8 bases, with 10 bases separating them.

This chain uses TRBV27 with TRBJ2-1; a weak D match, TRBD2 (6 bases). V dropped 5 bases and J dropped 9 bases, with 11 bases sitting between them. The germline gives CDR1 MNHEY, CDR2 SMNVEV (reference sequence). The CDR3 has 12 residues. The DNA of the CDR3 is TGTGCCAGCAGTCCGCCGGGGGTTGAGCAGTTCTTC. This sequence encodes CASSPPGVEQFF.

CDR3 in amino acids: CASSPDRGQDTQYF. The CDR3 bases are TGTGCCAGCTCACCGGACAGGGGGCAGGATACGCAGTATTTT. The V and J genes are TRBV18 and TRBJ2-3; 11 bases fit TRBD1. Germline lookup yields CDR1 KGHSH and CDR2 LQKENI. The junction had 2 bases not matched to a gene; V was cut back by 3 bases and J by 6 bases. This CDR3 region has 14 residues. The full variable domain, with the rest looked up from reference TRBV18 and TRBJ2-3, is NAGVMQNPRHLVRRRGQEARLRCSPMKGHSHVYWYRQLPEEGLKFMVYLQKENIIDESGMPKERFSAEFPKEGPSILRIQQVVRGDSAAYFCASSPDRGQDTQYFGPGTRLTVL.